This TCR beta chain was found in a study of PD-1 blockade in mismatch repair-deficient tumors. Looking at the study overall: Patients had over 10 mismatch repair-deficient cancer types, all previously treated and progressing. Study-wide points: Rapid post-treatment expansion, then contraction, generally preceding radiologic response, marked tumor-resident clones.

Mismatch repair deficiency was confirmed in all patients, by PCR or immunohistochemistry. TCR sequencing covered a few patients who responded to pembrolizumab. Repertoires were generated with immunoSEQ multiplex PCR, while TCRdb's copy carries only in-frame clones and drops some. Of around 68,000 clones listed, 70% to 80% were seen once; the top ten hold roughly 5.5%. V lost 5 bases, J lost 6 bases, and 14 bases stayed unmatched. CDR3 length equals 16 residues. Germline CDR1 and CDR2: SGHTA and FQGNSA. As regards this clone: As yet, its antigen is unknown.

The receptor comes from an adult with mismatch repair-deficient cancer. The chain recombines TRBV7-2 with TRBJ2-5, with 8 nucleotides matching TRBD1. The sample consisted of peripheral blood, taken 2 weeks after starting pembrolizumab. The CDR3: CASSPSRAGGAKTQYF. As DNA, the CDR3 is TGTGCCAGCAGCCCGTCCCGGGCAGGGGGCGCAAAGACCCAGTACTTC.